The 25 T cell receptor beta chains below all came from one sample that was sequenced in a study of blood T cell repertoires in COVID-19. Repertoires were generated with immunoSEQ multiplex PCR, while TCRdb's copy carries only in-frame clones and drops some. The sample contains about 240,000 clones, roughly 86% of which appear only once. The sequenced material came from peripheral blood. Receptors originate from a woman aged 65 to 85 with active or convalescent COVID-19.

This chain connects TRBV11-2 to TRBJ2-1; D is ambiguous. From germline, CDR1 is SGHAT and CDR2 FQNNGV. The CDR3 contains 15 residues. The V and J ends lost 5 bases and 2 bases respectively, with 13 bases between them. The CDR3 here is CASSLSGLAYNEQFF. The DNA of the CDR3 is TGTGCCAGCAGCCTCTCGGGTTTAGCCTACAATGAGCAGTTCTTC.

In this sample, this clone turned up a few times. The chain uses TRBV13 and TRBJ1-1; a possible D gene is TRBD1 (6 bases). Germline V gene sequence: CDR1 PRHDT, CDR2 FYEKMQ (reference sequence). V lost 2 bases and J lost 4, with 20 bases in between. The CDR3 contains 17 residues. The CDR3 region is CASSLPRLGATTTEAFF. The DNA for the CDR3 is TGTGCCAGCAGCTTACCCCGTTTGGGGGCAACTACCACTGAAGCTTTCTTT.

This clone was picked up one time. The chain combines TRBV7-9 with TRBJ2-2; 8 bases align to TRBD1. Trimming at V came to 4 bases and at J to 6 bases, leaving 16 bases not matched to a gene. CDR1 SEHNR and CDR2 FQNEAQ come from the germline V gene (reference sequence). CDR3 length equals 18 residues. CDR3 amino acids: CASSSTKADRALAGELFF. CDR3 DNA: TGTGCCAGCAGCTCAACTAAGGCGGACAGGGCTTTGGCCGGGGAGCTGTTTTTT. Full variable domain (rest looked up from reference TRBV7-9 and TRBJ2-2): DTGVSQNPRHKITKRGQNVTFRCDPISEHNRLYWYRQTLGQGPEFLTYFQNEAQLEKSRLLSDRFSAERPKGSFSTLEIQRTEQGDSAMYLCASSSTKADRALAGELFFGEGSRLTVL.

The chain links TRBV25-1 to TRBJ2-1, with 10 positions matching TRBD2. The CDR3 loop spans 16 amino acids. After removal of 2 bases from V and 3 bases from J, the junction contained 4 bases not matched to a gene. Germline assignment: CDR1 MGHDK and CDR2 SYGVNS. CDR3 in amino acids: CASSETSGVYYNEQFF. The CDR3 bases are TGTGCCAGCAGTGAAACTAGCGGGGTTTACTACAATGAGCAGTTCTTC.

This clone is a singleton in its sample. The chain links TRBV6-2 or TRBV6-3 to TRBJ2-7; 7 nucleotides align to TRBD2. The J segment lost 7 bases and the V segment lost 6 bases, leaving 18 bases of the junction unmatched. Germline-derived CDR1 and CDR2 are MNHEY and SVGEGT. This CDR3 spans 16 amino acids. The DNA of the CDR3 is TGTGCCAGCAGCCGATCCCGGGACTATACTCGTGGGGAGCAGTACTTC. Amino acids: CASSRSRDYTRGEQYF.

The rearrangement uses TRBV11-3 and TRBJ2-1, with 7 positions matching TRBD1. The J segment lost 4 bases and the V segment lost 6 bases, leaving 3 bases of the junction unmatched. This CDR3 has 13 amino acids. Germline loops: CDR1 SGHNT, CDR2 YENEEA. CDR3: CASRGQNYNEQFF. DNA of the CDR3: TGTGCCAGCAGGGGACAGAATTACAATGAGCAGTTCTTC.

V usage is TRBV3-1 (or the pseudogene TRBV3-2) and J usage is TRBJ1-5, with 9 positions matching TRBD1. With V trimmed by 4 bases and J by 7 bases, 5 bases remained unmatched. CDR1 is LGHDT and CDR2 is YNNKEL in the germline V gene (reference sequence). This CDR3 is built from 14 residues. The DNA of the CDR3 is TGTGCCAGCAGCCCGACAGGGGGTGGACAGCCCCAGCATTTT. Protein sequence: CASSPTGGGQPQHF.

This rearrangement joins TRBV3-1 (or the pseudogene TRBV3-2) to TRBJ1-5, with D uncertain. Per germline, CDR1 LGHDT and CDR2 YNNKEL (reference sequence). V lost 3 bases and J 11 bases, leaving 11 bases between the germline ends. The CDR3 is made up of 12 amino acids. The CDR3 loop reads CASSHAGSTQHF. For the CDR3, the DNA is TGTGCCAGCAGCCATGCCGGGTCGACCCAGCATTTT.

The CDR3 spells CATGTGNQPQHF. The CDR3, as DNA: TGTGCCACCGGGACAGGGAATCAGCCCCAGCATTTT. The chain links TRBV27 to TRBJ1-5, with 9 bases that match TRBD1. CDR1 and CDR2 from the germline V gene are MNHEY and SMNVEV (reference sequence). The CDR3 has 12 amino acids. With 10 bases clipped from V and 4 bases from J, the junction kept 2 bases outside the gene matches.

V gene TRBV19 combines with J gene TRBJ2-1; TRBD2 aligns across 7 bases. The CDR3 has 14 amino acids. Trimming removed 4 bases from V and 8 bases from J; junction bases left unmatched: 8. Germline CDR1 LNHDA, CDR2 SQIVND (reference sequence). The CDR3 reads CASSKVGGSDEQFF. The CDR3 nucleotides read TGTGCCAGTAGTAAAGTGGGCGGGAGCGATGAGCAGTTCTTC.

The rearrangement joins TRBV7-8 to TRBJ1-2, with TRBD1 matching 7 bases. The germline CDR1 and CDR2 sequences are SGHVS and FQNEAQ. V was clipped by 1 base and J by 6 bases; unmatched bases: 5. The CDR3 has 14 residues. CDR3 amino acids: CASSLGTTGNGYTF. CDR3 DNA: TGTGCCAGCAGCTTAGGTACGACAGGGAATGGCTACACCTTC.

The chain recombines TRBV15 with TRBJ1-1; 7 bases map to TRBD1. The CDR3 extends over 13 amino acids. Germline CDR1 LNHNV, CDR2 YYDKDF (reference sequence). Unmatched junction bases numbered 2, after V lost 2 bases and J lost 5 bases. DNA for the CDR3: TGTGCCACCAGCAGAAAGACAGGGACTGAAGCTTTCTTT. This sequence encodes CATSRKTGTEAFF. Looking up the rest from reference TRBV15 and TRBJ1-1 gives the full variable domain: DAMVIQNPRYQVTQFGKPVTLSCSQTLNHNVMYWYQQKSSQAPKLLFHYYDKDFNNEADTPDNFQSRRPNTSFCFLDIRSPGLGDTAMYLCATSRKTGTEAFFGQGTRLTVV.

The V gene is TRBV21-1, the J gene TRBJ2-7; the table calls TRBD1, which could not be checked here. TRBV21-1 is a pseudogene. The CDR3 totals 14 residues. CDR3 nucleotides: TGTGCCAGCAGCAAATCACGCAGCTCCTACGAGCAGTACTTC. Its translation is CASSKSRSSYEQYF.

The sample holds a few counts of this clone. The chain employs TRBV19 and TRBJ1-5; weak D call: TRBD1 (5 bases). Trimming pared 7 bases from V and 7 bases from J, leaving 14 bases between. The germline V gene has CDR1 LNHDA and CDR2 SQIVND (reference sequence). The CDR3 has 13 residues. This CDR3 reads CASIGSGNQPQHF. The CDR3 nucleotides are TGTGCCAGTATTGGGTCAGGGAACCAGCCCCAGCATTTT.

The gene calls are TRBV15 and TRBJ1-2; D ambiguous. The CDR3 extends over 17 amino acids. CDR1 is LNHNV, CDR2 YYDKDF, per germline (reference sequence). Trimming shortened V by 0 bases and J by 1 base, and 15 bases separated the two germline ends. The CDR3 loop reads CATSRDEADYYNYGYTF. CDR3 nucleotides: TGTGCCACCAGCAGAGACGAGGCAGACTATTATAACTATGGCTACACCTTC.

The chain recombines TRBV5-5 with TRBJ1-4, with a weak D call TRBD1 (5 bases). V was shortened by 4 bases and J by 4 bases, with 20 bases between the two germline ends. This CDR3 region has 17 residues. Germline CDR1 reads SGHKS; CDR2 reads YYEKEE (reference sequence). The chain's CDR3 is CASSSVPQGSFNEKLFF. The DNA of the CDR3 is TGTGCCAGCAGCAGCGTACCTCAGGGATCTTTTAATGAAAAACTGTTTTTT. The variable domain in full, with the rest retrieved from reference TRBV5-5 and TRBJ1-4, is DAGVTQSPTHLIKTRGQQVTLRCSPISGHKSVSWYQQVLGQGPQFIFQYYEKEERGRGNFPDRFSARQFPNYSSELNVNALLLGDSALYLCASSSVPQGSFNEKLFFGSGTQLSVL.

The chain has TRBV7-2 and TRBJ2-7; D is ambiguous. The CDR3 totals 13 residues. CDR1 is SGHTA, CDR2 FQGNSA, per germline. The germline V and J ends were trimmed by 4 bases and 0 bases, with 7 bases remaining between them. In DNA, the CDR3 is TGTGCCAGCAGCTCGCGGTTCTCCTACGAGCAGTACTTC. Translation: CASSSRFSYEQYF. Combining the CDR3 with reference TRBV7-2 and TRBJ2-7 gives the whole variable domain GAGVSQSPSNKVTEKGKDVELRCDPISGHTALYWYRQSLGQGLEFLIYFQGNSAPDKSGLPSDRFSAERTGGSVSTLTIQRTQQEDSAVYLCASSSRFSYEQYFGPGTRLTVT.

The chain couples TRBV20-1 to TRBJ1-1; no clear D. Germline values: CDR1 DFQATT, CDR2 SNEGSKA (reference sequence). Deletions cut 3 bases from V and 2 bases from J, with 10 bases between. The CDR3 consists of 13 residues. The CDR3 region has the DNA TGCAGTGCTAGTTCAGGCTTTAACACTGAAGCTTTCTTT. It codes for CSASSGFNTEAFF.

V and J are TRBV5-1 and TRBJ1-3; 7 bases match TRBD1. Germline V lookup: CDR1 SGHRS, CDR2 YFSETQ. With V trimmed by 3 bases and J by 0 bases, 3 bases remained unmatched. This CDR3 contains 15 residues. CDR3 in amino acids: CASSSGQTSGNTIYF. CDR3 DNA: TGCGCCAGCAGCTCGGGACAGACCTCTGGAAACACCATATATTTT. Full variable domain (remainder filled in from reference TRBV5-1 and TRBJ1-3): KAGVTQTPRYLIKTRGQQVTLSCSPISGHRSVSWYQQTPGQGLQFLFEYFSETQRNKGNFPGRFSGRQFSNSRSEMNVSTLELGDSALYLCASSSGQTSGNTIYFGEGSWLTVV.

The CDR3 spells CASSYYQGLVAEAFF. CDR3 in DNA: TGTGCCAGCAGTTACTACCAGGGGTTGGTGGCTGAAGCTTTCTTT. V gene TRBV6-2 or TRBV6-3 combines with J gene TRBJ1-1; maybe TRBD1 (6 bases). The CDR3 length is 15 residues. Trimming took 1 base from V and 6 from J, leaving 15 bases between them. CDR1 and CDR2 (germline): MNHEY, SVGEGT.

This chain links TRBV27 with TRBJ1-5; D is uncertain. Germline V gives CDR1 MNHEY, CDR2 SMNVEV (reference sequence). V shed 5 bases and J shed 5 bases, with 7 bases lying between them. This CDR3 is 12 amino acids long. The CDR3 loop is CASSHNDQPQHF. The CDR3 DNA reads TGTGCCAGCAGTCACAACGATCAGCCCCAGCATTTT.

This clone appeared a single time. J is TRBJ2-5 and V is TRBV10-3, with a tentative D call TRBD1 (6 bases). CDR1 is ENHRY, CDR2 SYGVKD, per germline. The length of the CDR3 is 14 residues. V was clipped by 6 bases and J by 2 bases, with 13 bases between them. This CDR3 reads CAISGQLGQETQYF. Here the CDR3 DNA reads TGTGCCATCAGCGGACAGTTGGGACAAGAGACCCAGTACTTC.

The count of this clone is one. The V call is TRBV6-5, the J call TRBJ1-2, with D perhaps matching TRBD1 (6 bases). V lost 5 bases to trimming and J lost 8 bases, with 21 bases between them. Germline assignment: CDR1 MNHEY and CDR2 SVGAGI. The CDR3 has 15 residues. The CDR3 DNA reads as TGTGCCAGCAGTCACGCCGCAGGGGAAAATCGGGGCTACACCTTC. Amino acids: CASSHAAGENRGYTF.

The chain joins TRBV6-2 or TRBV6-3 to TRBJ2-5; 7 positions match TRBD1. J lost 6 bases, V lost 6 bases, and 10 bases had no gene match. CDR1 and CDR2 (germline): MNHEY, SVGEGT. This CDR3 has 14 residues. The chain's CDR3 is CASSAGTETKTQYF. CDR3 coding DNA: TGTGCCAGCAGCGCCGGGACAGAGACTAAGACCCAGTACTTC.

In nucleotides, the CDR3 is TGCGCCAGCAGTGACCGGGCGAGGGGGGGGCCAGATACGCAGTATTTT. Translation gives CASSDRARGGPDTQYF. This chain links TRBV10-1 with TRBJ2-3, with D possibly being TRBD2 (7 bases). V shed 3 bases and J shed 4 bases, with 17 bases lying between them. Per germline, CDR1 WNHNN and CDR2 SYGVQD (reference sequence). The CDR3 is made up of 16 amino acids.